A single sample gave rise to the 8 T cell receptor beta chains below, sequenced in a study of T cell responses to AZD1222 COVID-19 vaccine. Clones were read by immunoSEQ multiplex PCR, and TCRdb kept only the in-frame ones, dropping some. The sample includes more than 150,000 clones, roughly 94% seen only once; the top ten take 1% to 1.5%. The sequencing used peripheral blood, collected 28 days after the second AZD1222 dose. The receptors were gathered from an adult who received the AZD1222 COVID-19 vaccine.

This clone was seen just once. V is TRBV24-1 and J is TRBJ1-4, with 8 bases identical to TRBD1. The CDR3 has 15 residues. Germline V gene lookup returns CDR1 KGHDR and CDR2 SFDVKD. After removal of 4 bases from V and 8 bases from J, the junction contained 8 bases not matched to a gene. DNA of the CDR3: TGTGCCACCAGTGACTTAGACAGGGGAGAAGAAAAACTGTTTTTT. It translates to CATSDLDRGEEKLFF.

This chain joins TRBV16 and TRBJ2-7; maybe TRBD2 (5 bases). V gave up 4 bases and J gave up 7 bases, with 20 bases separating them. Germline loops: CDR1 KGHSY, CDR2 FQNENV. This CDR3 is built from 15 residues. The CDR3 DNA reads as TGTGCCAGCAGCCCGTCGGAGGAGGCCCCGGGGGAGCAGTACTTC. Protein product: CASSPSEEAPGEQYF.

The rearrangement links TRBV21-1 to TRBJ1-5. TRBV21-1 represents a pseudogene. The CDR3 contains 14 residues. The CDR3 loop is CASSNWGEKKPQHF. In DNA, the CDR3 is TGTGCCAGCAGCAATTGGGGGGAAAAGAAGCCCCAGCATTTT.

The CDR3 spells CASSWALLGQPQHF. In DNA form, the CDR3 reads TGTGCCAGCAGCTGGGCCCTTCTCGGGCAGCCCCAGCATTTT. V is TRBV5-8 and J is TRBJ1-5, with unresolved D. The germline V gene has CDR1 SGHTS and CDR2 YDEGEE. V was pared by 3 bases and J by 7 bases, with 14 bases between. There are 14 residues in the CDR3.

The chain recombines TRBV7-9 with TRBJ1-1, with D uncertain. With 7 bases removed from V and 3 bases from J, the gap between germline ends came to 6 bases. CDR1 SEHNR and CDR2 FQNEAQ come from the germline V gene (reference sequence). CDR3 size: 11 residues. CDR3 DNA sequence: TGTGCCAGCATGAGGGACACTGAAGCTTTCTTT. It translates to CASMRDTEAFF.

The CDR3, as DNA: TGTGCCAGCTCACCACGGGAATACAATGAGCAGTTCTTC. The encoded protein is CASSPREYNEQFF. The chain employs TRBV18 and TRBJ2-1; unclear D gene. There are 13 residues in the CDR3. Germline V gene sequence: CDR1 KGHSH, CDR2 LQKENI. V was trimmed by 1 base and J by 4 bases, leaving 5 bases between them.

This chain links TRBV7-9 with TRBJ1-2; 7 nucleotides align to TRBD1. The V and J ends lost 5 bases and 7 bases, in that order; junction bases with no gene match: 10. Germline CDR1 and CDR2: SEHNR and FQNEAQ (reference sequence). The CDR3 is 14 amino acids. CDR3 in DNA: TGTGCCAGCAGCCCGGGTGGAGGGGGCGGTGGCTACACCTTC. Its protein product is CASSPGGGGGGYTF.

The chain joins TRBV3-1 (or the pseudogene TRBV3-2) to TRBJ2-5; D is perhaps TRBD2 (7 bases). The germline V and J ends were trimmed by 3 bases and 4 bases, with 15 bases remaining between them. This CDR3 region has 15 residues. Looked up from germline, CDR1 is LGHDT and CDR2 is YNNKEL (reference sequence). The CDR3 coding sequence is TGTGCCAGCAGCCAGAGGGGGGGGCCTGGAGAGACCCAGTACTTC. It translates to CASSQRGGPGETQYF.